Described below is a single T cell receptor (beta chain) sequence and its context. Antigen: not known. This sample stems from a study of T cell responses to AZD1222 COVID-19 vaccine. General study points: Increases in Spike-specific TCR breadth and depth were seen after two AZD1222 doses. Nearly half of unique spike-specific TCRs reportedly avoided B.1.351 and B.1.1.7 mutated regions.

Clones were sequenced by immunoSEQ multiplex PCR, and TCRdb holds only the in-frame ones, with some missing. The sample consists of around 95,000 clones, nearly 95% of them appearing once. This CDR3 is 16 amino acids long. Looked up from germline, CDR1 is MNHNS and CDR2 is SASEGT. The ends were cut back, 2 bases at V and 0 bases at J, with 11 bases in the middle. The clonotype comes from an adult in good health. The material sequenced was peripheral blood, taken on day 0 of AZD1222 vaccination. The genes are TRBV6-1 and TRBJ1-5, with a possible D match to TRBD1 (5 bases). For the CDR3, the DNA is TGTGCCAGCAGTGAATTTTGGGGGTATAGCAATCAGCCCCAGCATTTT. Translating it yields CASSEFWGYSNQPQHF.